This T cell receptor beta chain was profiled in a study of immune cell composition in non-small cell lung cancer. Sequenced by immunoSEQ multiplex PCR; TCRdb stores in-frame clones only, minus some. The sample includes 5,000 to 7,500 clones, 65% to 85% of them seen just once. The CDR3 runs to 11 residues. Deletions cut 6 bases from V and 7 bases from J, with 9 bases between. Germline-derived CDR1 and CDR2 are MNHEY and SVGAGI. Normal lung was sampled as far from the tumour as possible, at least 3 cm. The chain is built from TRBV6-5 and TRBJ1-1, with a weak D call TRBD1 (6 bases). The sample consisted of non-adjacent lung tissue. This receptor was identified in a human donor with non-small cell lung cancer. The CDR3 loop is CASSDRIEAFF. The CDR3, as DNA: TGTGCCAGCAGCGACAGGATTGAAGCTTTCTTT.